Listed below are T cell receptor beta chains from one sample, sequenced in a study of blood T cells in healthy people across ages. TCRdb re-derived calls from the 5' RACE reads in MiXCR, one entry per CDR3 protein. The table records roughly 1.4 million distinct CDR3 sequences, almost 60% of them present only once. Sequences were obtained from blood. Source of these receptors: a man younger than 35 in good health. Each CDR3 is given with its conserved first and last residue. A D gene is named only where the DNA matches it firmly. Clone size, where shown, is once, few, many, or a class for clones that have expanded.

J gene: TRBJ1-2
D gene: TRBD1
clone size: .
V gene: TRBV12-3/TRBV12-4
CDR3 DNA: TGTGCCAGCAGTATCTTGACAGGGAACTATGGCTACACCTTC
CDR3 protein: CASSILTGNYGYTF

J gene: TRBJ2-7
D gene: .
clone size: .
V gene: TRBV2
CDR3 DNA: TGTGCCAGCAGTGGAGGCTCAGAGCAGTACTTC
CDR3 protein: CASSGGSEQYF

J gene: TRBJ1-2
D gene: .
clone size: few
V gene: TRBV12-3/TRBV12-4
CDR3 DNA: TGTGCCAGCAGTTCCCGGGCCGTCTCGAGAGTCTATGGCTACACCTTC
CDR3 protein: CASSSRAVSRVYGYTF

J gene: TRBJ1-5
D gene: .
clone size: .
V gene: TRBV15
CDR3 DNA: TGTGCCACCCGAGGGGGGTCTCAGCCCCAGCATTTT
CDR3 protein: CATRGGSQPQHF

J gene: TRBJ2-3
D gene: TRBD1
clone size: .
V gene: TRBV11-2
CDR3 DNA: TGTGCCAGCAGCCTACGACAGGGGTTAAGGACAGATACGCAGTATTTT
CDR3 protein: CASSLRQGLRTDTQYF

J gene: TRBJ2-3
D gene: TRBD2
clone size: .
V gene: TRBV4-3
CDR3 DNA: TGCGCCAGCAGCACCGGGACTACTAATACGCAGTATTTT
CDR3 protein: CASSTGTTNTQYF

J gene: TRBJ2-1
D gene: .
clone size: .
V gene: TRBV25-1
CDR3 DNA: TGTGCCAGCAGTGAGGTCCGGTTGTCCTACAATGAGCAGTTCTTC
CDR3 protein: CASSEVRLSYNEQFF

J gene: TRBJ1-5
D gene: .
clone size: .
V gene: TRBV20-1
CDR3 DNA: TGCAGTGCTAGAGACCCCGGCAGGGAGGGTCAGCCCCAGCATTTT
CDR3 protein: CSARDPGREGQPQHF

J gene: TRBJ2-7
D gene: .
clone size: .
V gene: TRBV5-6
CDR3 DNA: TGTGCCAGCAGCTCAATTCTCACAGGGAAGTCCTACGAGCAGTACTTC
CDR3 protein: CASSSILTGKSYEQYF

J gene: TRBJ1-2
D gene: TRBD1
clone size: once
V gene: TRBV3-1
CDR3 DNA: TGTGCCAGCAACCCAGGGGGAGGGGGACATGGCTACACCTTC
CDR3 protein: CASNPGGGGHGYTF

J gene: TRBJ1-4
D gene: .
clone size: .
V gene: TRBV12-3/TRBV12-4
CDR3 DNA: TGTGCCAGCAGTTTCGGGACGGACGATGAAAAACTGTTTTTT
CDR3 protein: CASSFGTDDEKLFF

J gene: TRBJ2-7
D gene: .
clone size: few
V gene: TRBV29-1
CDR3 DNA: TGCAGCGTTGGGGTTCGGGGCCACGAGCAGTACTTC
CDR3 protein: CSVGVRGHEQYF

J gene: TRBJ2-3
D gene: .
clone size: .
V gene: TRBV6-2/TRBV6-3
CDR3 DNA: TGTGCCAGCAGTTCTATTCCCCGACAGTTTACTAGCACAGATACGCAGTATTTT
CDR3 protein: CASSSIPRQFTSTDTQYF

J gene: TRBJ2-2
D gene: .
clone size: few
V gene: TRBV12-3/TRBV12-4
CDR3 DNA: TGTGCCACTAGGGGGGGCAGGACGTTACGCGGGGAGCTGTTTTTT
CDR3 protein: CATRGGRTLRGELFF

J gene: TRBJ2-7
D gene: .
clone size: once
V gene: TRBV20-1
CDR3 DNA: TGCAGTGCTAAAACAGGAGATCCCTACGAGCAGTACTTC
CDR3 protein: CSAKTGDPYEQYF

J gene: TRBJ2-3
D gene: TRBD2
clone size: few
V gene: TRBV9
CDR3 DNA: TGTGCCAGCAGCGTGAGGGGACTAGCGGGTATCACAGATACGCAGTATTTT
CDR3 protein: CASSVRGLAGITDTQYF

J gene: TRBJ2-5
D gene: .
clone size: few
V gene: TRBV20-1
CDR3 DNA: TGCAGTGCTAGAGATTTGTCGCAGGACCCGCTCCAAGAGACCCAGTACTTC
CDR3 protein: CSARDLSQDPLQETQYF

J gene: TRBJ2-7
D gene: TRBD1
clone size: .
V gene: TRBV19
CDR3 DNA: TGTGCCAGTAGTATAGTTCCCAGGGGACAGTCCTACGAGCAGTACTTC
CDR3 protein: CASSIVPRGQSYEQYF

J gene: TRBJ2-1
D gene: .
clone size: once
V gene: TRBV21-1
CDR3 DNA: TGTGCCAGCAGCAAAAGGGGGAGAGGAATCTACAATGAGCAGTTCTTC
CDR3 protein: CASSKRGRGIYNEQFF

J gene: TRBJ2-7
D gene: .
clone size: .
V gene: TRBV5-6
CDR3 DNA: TGTGCCAGCAGCTTACCTCGACAGGTAGCCTACGAGCAGTACTTC
CDR3 protein: CASSLPRQVAYEQYF

J gene: TRBJ2-3
D gene: .
clone size: .
V gene: TRBV7-2
CDR3 DNA: TGTGCCAGCAGCTTAAGGGGACCCTTAGAGGGTACGCAGTATTTT
CDR3 protein: CASSLRGPLEGTQYF

J gene: TRBJ2-1
D gene: .
clone size: .
V gene: TRBV7-2
CDR3 DNA: TGTGCCAGCAGCCCGACCTGGGGTGAGCAGTTCTTC
CDR3 protein: CASSPTWGEQFF

J gene: TRBJ2-2
D gene: .
clone size: .
V gene: TRBV7-9
CDR3 DNA: TGTGCCAGCAGGGACCGGGATATCACCGGGGAGCTGTTTTTT
CDR3 protein: CASRDRDITGELFF

J gene: TRBJ2-7
D gene: TRBD1
clone size: .
V gene: TRBV4-1
CDR3 DNA: TGCGCCAGCAGCCCTGCCCGGGACAGGGAATCCTACGAGCAGTACTTC
CDR3 protein: CASSPARDRESYEQYF

J gene: TRBJ2-5
D gene: TRBD1
clone size: .
V gene: TRBV25-1
CDR3 DNA: TGTGCCAGCAGCGCCGGGGGACAGGGGGCTCTGGAGCAGTACTTC
CDR3 protein: CASSAGGQGALEQYF

J gene: TRBJ2-1
D gene: TRBD2
clone size: few
V gene: TRBV12-3/TRBV12-4
CDR3 DNA: TGTGCCAGCAGTTTAGGCCCGGGAGGCGAGCAGTTCTTC
CDR3 protein: CASSLGPGGEQFF

J gene: TRBJ2-7
D gene: TRBD2
clone size: many
V gene: TRBV4-1
CDR3 DNA: TGCGCCAGCAGCCGAACTAGCGGGACCTCCTACGAGCAGTACTTC
CDR3 protein: CASSRTSGTSYEQYF

J gene: TRBJ2-6
D gene: .
clone size: .
V gene: TRBV15
CDR3 DNA: TGTGCCACCAGCAGAGAAGGGTCCGGGGCCAACGTCCTGACTTTC
CDR3 protein: CATSREGSGANVLTF

J gene: TRBJ1-2
D gene: .
clone size: .
V gene: TRBV28
CDR3 DNA: TGTGCCAGCAGTTTCCTCGGACGTAACTATGGCTACACCTTC
CDR3 protein: CASSFLGRNYGYTF

J gene: TRBJ2-5
D gene: TRBD1
clone size: .
V gene: TRBV6-5
CDR3 DNA: TGTGCCAGCAGGCGCTACAGGGGGCTCGAAGAGACCCAGTACTTC
CDR3 protein: CASRRYRGLEETQYF

J gene: TRBJ2-1
D gene: .
clone size: .
V gene: TRBV29-1
CDR3 DNA: TGCAGCGGGAGGTACGGCCACAATGAGCAGTTCTTC
CDR3 protein: CSGRYGHNEQFF

J gene: TRBJ2-4
D gene: TRBD2
clone size: few
V gene: TRBV10-3
CDR3 DNA: TGTGCCACCCAGCGGGATACCCTCTCGATAGCCAAAAACATTCAGTACTTC
CDR3 protein: CATQRDTLSIAKNIQYF

J gene: TRBJ2-5
D gene: TRBD1
clone size: .
V gene: TRBV5-5
CDR3 DNA: TGTGCCAGCAGGTCGGGACAGGGGAACAATGAGCGGTACTTC
CDR3 protein: CASRSGQGNNERYF

J gene: TRBJ2-3
D gene: .
clone size: .
V gene: TRBV29-1
CDR3 DNA: TGCAGCGTTATGGGGGGGCAAAACACAGATACGCAGTATTTT
CDR3 protein: CSVMGGQNTDTQYF

J gene: TRBJ2-5
D gene: TRBD1
clone size: few
V gene: TRBV4-1
CDR3 DNA: TGCGCCAGCAGCCTTGGGACAGCAAGGGGAGAGACCCAGTACTTC
CDR3 protein: CASSLGTARGETQYF

J gene: TRBJ2-5
D gene: TRBD2
clone size: .
V gene: TRBV29-1
CDR3 DNA: TGCAGCGTTGAAGTTGGGCGGGGGGGCGTAGAGACCCAGTACTTC
CDR3 protein: CSVEVGRGGVETQYF

J gene: TRBJ2-5
D gene: TRBD1
clone size: .
V gene: TRBV12-3/TRBV12-4
CDR3 DNA: TGTGCCAGCAGTTTGCGGACAGGGGGGAAGACCCAGTACTTC
CDR3 protein: CASSLRTGGKTQYF

J gene: TRBJ2-4
D gene: TRBD1
clone size: few
V gene: TRBV6-2/TRBV6-3
CDR3 DNA: TGTGCCAGCAGCCACGACAGGGTGGAAAACATTCAGTACTTC
CDR3 protein: CASSHDRVENIQYF

J gene: TRBJ2-7
D gene: .
clone size: .
V gene: TRBV20-1
CDR3 DNA: TGCAGTGCTAGAGCCACTCAGTCAGGGGTTCACGAGCAGTACTTC
CDR3 protein: CSARATQSGVHEQYF

J gene: TRBJ2-5
D gene: TRBD2
clone size: .
V gene: TRBV6-5
CDR3 DNA: TGTGCCAGCAGTTACGGTGGGGCGGGGGGGGAAGAGACCCAGTACTTC
CDR3 protein: CASSYGGAGGEETQYF

J gene: TRBJ2-7
D gene: .
clone size: .
V gene: TRBV6-6
CDR3 DNA: TGTGCCAGCAGCATACGAGGGGACAATGAGCAGTACTTC
CDR3 protein: CASSIRGDNEQYF

J gene: TRBJ1-1
D gene: TRBD1
clone size: .
V gene: TRBV5-1
CDR3 DNA: TGCGCCAGCAGCTACCGGGACAGGTCGAACACTGAAGCTTTCTTT
CDR3 protein: CASSYRDRSNTEAFF

J gene: TRBJ2-5
D gene: .
clone size: .
V gene: TRBV6-5
CDR3 DNA: TGTGCCAGCAGTTACTCTAGGACTACTGCAGAGACCCAGTACTTC
CDR3 protein: CASSYSRTTAETQYF

J gene: TRBJ2-4
D gene: .
clone size: .
V gene: TRBV6-5
CDR3 DNA: TGTGCCAGCAGTGCGGGTCTGTCCAAAAACATTCAGTACTTC
CDR3 protein: CASSAGLSKNIQYF

J gene: TRBJ2-7
D gene: TRBD1
clone size: .
V gene: TRBV7-6
CDR3 DNA: TGTGCCAGCAGCCTGAATGACAGGGGGCTCCACGAGCAGTACTTC
CDR3 protein: CASSLNDRGLHEQYF

J gene: TRBJ1-4
D gene: TRBD1
clone size: .
V gene: TRBV20-1
CDR3 DNA: TGCAGTGCCAGTGATCCCGGGACAGGAAGGAAGGGGAGGAAACTGTTTTTT
CDR3 protein: CSASDPGTGRKGRKLFF